This T cell receptor (beta chain) stems from a study of blood T cell repertoires in COVID-19. Turning to the study itself: Collection of acute and convalescent COVID-19 samples took place in the United States, Italy and Spain.

The Seattle patients joined while their infection was active and were tracked longitudinally afterward. Data came from immunoSEQ multiplex PCR; TCRdb stores just in-frame clones and leaves some out. The repertoire includes about 100,000 clones, 90% of them detected once, and over 6.5% sits in the top ten. The J segment lost 4 bases and the V segment lost 2 bases, leaving 13 bases of the junction unmatched. The CDR3 extends over 20 amino acids. Germline loops: CDR1 LNHNV, CDR2 YYDKDF (reference sequence). The sample was peripheral blood. The source is a man aged 18 to 30 with COVID-19, enrolled during active disease. The chain couples TRBV15 to TRBJ2-3; 15 bases are a match to TRBD2. For the CDR3, the DNA is TGTGCCACCAGCAGACCCAGCGGACTAGCGGGAGGGACATCCTCAGATACGCAGTATTTT. It encodes CATSRPSGLAGGTSSDTQYF.